The T cell receptor beta chain described here comes from a study of blood T cells in healthy people across ages. Study-wide background: Template switching recovered approximately one barcoded beta molecule for every two T cells.

About this clonotype itself: Its target is not known.

Study results and limitations: Both higher diversity and more naive CD4+ cells marked long-lived donors when set against aged donors. Diversity estimates drawn from one million T cells were deemed underestimates.

The second PCR ran about 6 to 12 cycles with a sample-barcoded 5' primer and J-beta primers. TCRdb analysed the 5' RACE reads with MiXCR anew, one entry per CDR3 protein. This sample yields about 1.8 million distinct CDR3 sequences, of which around half are seen a single time; 2% to 2.5% belongs to the top ten. The CDR3 contains 13 residues. CDR1 and CDR2 (germline): DFQATT, SNEGSKA (reference sequence). Each donor's blood draw was roughly 9.8 milliliters of peripheral blood. The genes are TRBV20-1 and TRBJ2-1; 11 nucleotides line up with TRBD2. The closer fit of TRBJ2-7 to the DNA end suggests the J call may be wrong. This sequence was found in a woman aged 40 to 50 in good health. Material: blood. CDR3 amino acids: CSATSGGSAEQYF. The CDR3 DNA reads TGCAGCGCCACTAGCGGGGGTAGTGCCGAGCAGTACTTC.